A selection of T cell receptor beta chains follows, all from one sample in a study of monozygotic twins with inflammatory bowel disease. From the 5' RACE reads, TCRdb lists one entry per CDR3 protein and no DNA. The sample shows 110,000 to 150,000 distinct CDR3 sequences, and approximately 1.2% sits with its ten largest clones. Material: blood. These receptors were taken from a human donor with ulcerative colitis or Crohn's disease, or a healthy co-twin of an affected twin (not recorded which). The CDR3 runs from the conserved cysteine through the conserved F or W. The order of the fields is J gene, V gene, CDR3 protein.

TRBJ2-3 TRBV6-5 CASSLAGWQYF
TRBJ2-1 TRBV11-2 CASSPGTSGRNEQFF
TRBJ2-5 TRBV4-1 CASSQPGTLFRETQYF
TRBJ1-4 TRBV5-8 CASSLTGEEKLFF
TRBJ1-1 TRBV27 CASRESGGRNTEAFF
TRBJ2-5 TRBV4-3 CASSQDWASGSGSTETQYF
TRBJ2-1 TRBV20-1 CSATRDYTLGQFF
TRBJ2-2 TRBV28 CASSPGTSLQLTGELFF
TRBJ2-3 TRBV10-1 CASSDRPSSTDTQYF
TRBJ2-2 TRBV6-6 CASGTPGTGELFF
TRBJ1-2 TRBV12-3/TRBV12-4 CASRPGTRERYGYTF
TRBJ2-1 TRBV7-3 CASSIPSGSKNEQFF
TRBJ1-5 TRBV7-9 CASSGTGDQPQHF
TRBJ2-2 TRBV9 CASSVARSGELFF
TRBJ2-1 TRBV7-2 CASSPQTFYNEQFF
TRBJ1-5 TRBV20-1 CSARVDVSNQPQHF
TRBJ2-1 TRBV12-3/TRBV12-4 CASSPGLDDNEQFF
TRBJ2-7 TRBV7-2 CASSGRDRVGSEQYF